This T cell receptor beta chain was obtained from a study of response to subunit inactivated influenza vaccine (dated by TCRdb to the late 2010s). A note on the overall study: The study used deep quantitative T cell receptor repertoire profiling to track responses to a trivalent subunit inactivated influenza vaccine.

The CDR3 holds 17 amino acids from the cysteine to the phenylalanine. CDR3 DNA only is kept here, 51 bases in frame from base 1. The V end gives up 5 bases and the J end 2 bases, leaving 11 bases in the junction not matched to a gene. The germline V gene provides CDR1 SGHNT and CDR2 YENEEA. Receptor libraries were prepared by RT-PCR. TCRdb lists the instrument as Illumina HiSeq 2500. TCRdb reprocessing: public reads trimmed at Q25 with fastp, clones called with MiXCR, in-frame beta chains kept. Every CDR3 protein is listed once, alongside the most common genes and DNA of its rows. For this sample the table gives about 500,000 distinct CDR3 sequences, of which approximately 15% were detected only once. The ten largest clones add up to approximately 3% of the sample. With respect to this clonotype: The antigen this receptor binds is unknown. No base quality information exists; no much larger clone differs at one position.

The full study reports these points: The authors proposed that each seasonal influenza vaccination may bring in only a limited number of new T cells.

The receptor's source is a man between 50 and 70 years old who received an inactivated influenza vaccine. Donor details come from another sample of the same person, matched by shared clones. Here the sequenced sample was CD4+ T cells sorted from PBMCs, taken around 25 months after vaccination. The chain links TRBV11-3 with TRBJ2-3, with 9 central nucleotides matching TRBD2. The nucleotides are TGTGCCAGCAGCCGCCCTGGGAAGCGGGGGGCCACAGATACGCAGTATTTT. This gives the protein CASSRPGKRGATDTQYF. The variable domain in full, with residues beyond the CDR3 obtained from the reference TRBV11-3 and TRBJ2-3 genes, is EAGVVQSPRYKIIEKKQPVAFWCNPISGHNTLYWYLQNLGQGPELLIRYENEEAVDDSQLPKDRFSAERLKGVDSTLKIQPAELGDSAVYLCASSRPGKRGATDTQYFGPGTRLTVL.